This TCR beta chain emerged from a study of cytomegalovirus exposure and HLA in healthy donors. The CDR3 sequence is 13 residues long. The germline gives CDR1 LNHDA, CDR2 SQIVND (reference sequence). Trimming removed 5 bases from V and 6 bases from J, with 10 bases in between. Profiled with immunoSEQ multiplex PCR; TCRdb holds only in-frame clones, not every one. Among around 20,000 clones listed, about 97% were seen once. The rearrangement uses TRBV19 and TRBJ2-2, with D unclear. The clonotype originates from a man aged 25-45 years in good health and CMV-seropositive. Sequencing was performed on PBMCs. DNA for the CDR3: TGTGCCAGTAGTTCCCGTCAGTCCGGGGAGCTGTTTTTT. Translation gives CASSSRQSGELFF.